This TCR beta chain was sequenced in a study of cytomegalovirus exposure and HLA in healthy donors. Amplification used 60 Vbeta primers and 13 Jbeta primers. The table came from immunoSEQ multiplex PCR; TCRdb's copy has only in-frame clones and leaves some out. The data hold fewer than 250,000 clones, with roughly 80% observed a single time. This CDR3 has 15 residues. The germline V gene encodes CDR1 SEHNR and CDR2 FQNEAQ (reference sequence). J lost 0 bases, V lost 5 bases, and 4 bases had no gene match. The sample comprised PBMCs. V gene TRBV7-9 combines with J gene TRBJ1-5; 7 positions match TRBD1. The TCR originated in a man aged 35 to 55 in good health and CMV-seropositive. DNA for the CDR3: TGTGCCAGCAGCCCGGGACAGTTTAGCAATCAGCCCCAGCATTTT. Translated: CASSPGQFSNQPQHF.